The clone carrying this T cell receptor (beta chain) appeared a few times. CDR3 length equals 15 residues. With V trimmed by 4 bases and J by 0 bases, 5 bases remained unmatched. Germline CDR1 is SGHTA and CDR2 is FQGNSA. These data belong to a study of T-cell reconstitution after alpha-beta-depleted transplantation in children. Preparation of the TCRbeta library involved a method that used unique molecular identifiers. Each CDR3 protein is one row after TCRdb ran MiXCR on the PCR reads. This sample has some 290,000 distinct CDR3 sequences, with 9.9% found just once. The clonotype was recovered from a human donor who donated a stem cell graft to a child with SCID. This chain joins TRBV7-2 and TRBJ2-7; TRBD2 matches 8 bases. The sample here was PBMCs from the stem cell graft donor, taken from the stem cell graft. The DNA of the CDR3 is TGTGCCAGCAGCTATGAGCGGGGGAGCTCCTACGAGCAGTACTTC. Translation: CASSYERGSSYEQYF. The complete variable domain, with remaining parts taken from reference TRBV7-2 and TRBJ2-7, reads GAGVSQSPSNKVTEKGKDVELRCDPISGHTALYWYRQSLGQGLEFLIYFQGNSAPDKSGLPSDRFSAERTGGSVSTLTIQRTQQEDSAVYLCASSYERGSSYEQYFGPGTRLTVT.